This T cell receptor beta chain came from a study of blood T cell repertoires in COVID-19. Study background: COVID-19 samples collected from the United States, Italy and Spain covered acute and convalescent phases.

Data came from immunoSEQ multiplex PCR; TCRdb stores just in-frame clones and leaves some out. The sample consists of about 240,000 clones, around 89% of them appearing once. Enrollees, about 18 to 100 years old, lived in approximately 24 US areas. Participants reported their clinical history, and cohort assignment relied on those reports. With 5 bases removed from V and 1 base from J, the gap between germline ends came to 11 bases. The CDR3 is made up of 14 amino acids. Germline lookup yields CDR1 SEHNR and CDR2 FQNEAQ (reference sequence). The chain has TRBV7-9 and TRBJ2-5; perhaps TRBD2 as D (5 bases). This clonotype originated in a young woman who had recovered from COVID-19. The sequenced material came from PBMCs or T cells enriched from blood (not recorded which). In DNA form, the CDR3 reads TGTGCCAGCAGCCTCCTAAGCGGCCAAGAGACCCAGTACTTC. It specifies CASSLLSGQETQYF. The variable domain in full, completed from reference TRBV7-9 and TRBJ2-5, reads DTGVSQNPRHKITKRGQNVTFRCDPISEHNRLYWYRQTLGQGPEFLTYFQNEAQLEKSRLLSDRFSAERPKGSFSTLEIQRTEQGDSAMYLCASSLLSGQETQYFGPGTRLLVL.